The clone carrying this TCR beta chain was detected a few times. The V end was cut by 0 bases, the J end by 4 bases, with 10 bases between. This CDR3 contains 15 residues. Germline V gene sequence: CDR1 MNHNS, CDR2 SASEGT. It was during active infection that Seattle patients were enrolled and then longitudinally followed. Produced via immunoSEQ multiplex PCR; TCRdb's table is partial and in-frame only. The sample consists of tens of thousands of clones, 70% to 85% of them appearing once. This specimen comes from a study of blood T cell repertoires in COVID-19. Overall study context: Sample material is recorded as cDNA or gDNA derived from T cells, B-cell-depleted T cells, or PBMCs.

The clonotype comes from a man aged 50 or older with COVID-19, enrolled during active disease. This chain connects TRBV6-1 to TRBJ1-3, with D unclear. The sequenced sample consisted of peripheral blood. The CDR3 region has the DNA TGTGCCAGCAGTGAAGCTGAGGGTTCCGGAAACACCATATATTTT. Protein: CASSEAEGSGNTIYF.